The clone carrying this TCR beta chain came up once. Its antigen is unidentified. Method: immunoSEQ multiplex PCR; TCRdb's copy keeps in-frame clones and lacks some. Here the sample spans 70,000 or so clones, nearly 90% being singletons. This sample is part of a study of OX40 agonist ivuxolimab in advanced cancers. Turning to the study itself: Partial responses were achieved by three patients, one with hepatocellular carcinoma and two with cutaneous melanoma.

V gave up 3 bases and J gave up 8 bases, with 16 bases separating them. The CDR3 sequence is 15 residues long. CDR1 and CDR2 from the germline V gene are LGHNT and FRNRAP. Findings of the study overall: CD4+ T cells averaged fewer expanded clones than CD8+ T cells.

This sequence was found in an adult with an advanced solid tumor such as melanoma, head and neck, liver or kidney cancer. The J gene is TRBJ2-2, the V gene TRBV12-5, with D hard to call. The input for sequencing was CD4+ or CD8+ T cells sorted from blood, taken in a trial of the OX40 agonist ivuxolimab. In nucleotides, the CDR3 is TGTGCTAGTGGTTTCGTCCACGGCGGTCAAGGGGAGCTGTTTTTT. Residues: CASGFVHGGQGELFF.